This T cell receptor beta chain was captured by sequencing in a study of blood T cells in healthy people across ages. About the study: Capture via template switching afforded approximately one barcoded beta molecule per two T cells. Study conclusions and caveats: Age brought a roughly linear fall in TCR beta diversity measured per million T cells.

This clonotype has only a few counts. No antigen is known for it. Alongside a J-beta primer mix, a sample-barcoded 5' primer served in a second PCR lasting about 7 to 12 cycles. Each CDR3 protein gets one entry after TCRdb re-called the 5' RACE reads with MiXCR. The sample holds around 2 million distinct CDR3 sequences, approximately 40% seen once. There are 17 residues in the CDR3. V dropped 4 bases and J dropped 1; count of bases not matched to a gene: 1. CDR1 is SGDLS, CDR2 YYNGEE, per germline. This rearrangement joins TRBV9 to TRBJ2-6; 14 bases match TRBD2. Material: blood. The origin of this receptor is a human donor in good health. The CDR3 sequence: CASSRTSGGSGANVLTF. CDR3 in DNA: TGTGCCAGCAGCCGGACTAGCGGGGGGTCTGGGGCCAACGTCCTGACTTTC.